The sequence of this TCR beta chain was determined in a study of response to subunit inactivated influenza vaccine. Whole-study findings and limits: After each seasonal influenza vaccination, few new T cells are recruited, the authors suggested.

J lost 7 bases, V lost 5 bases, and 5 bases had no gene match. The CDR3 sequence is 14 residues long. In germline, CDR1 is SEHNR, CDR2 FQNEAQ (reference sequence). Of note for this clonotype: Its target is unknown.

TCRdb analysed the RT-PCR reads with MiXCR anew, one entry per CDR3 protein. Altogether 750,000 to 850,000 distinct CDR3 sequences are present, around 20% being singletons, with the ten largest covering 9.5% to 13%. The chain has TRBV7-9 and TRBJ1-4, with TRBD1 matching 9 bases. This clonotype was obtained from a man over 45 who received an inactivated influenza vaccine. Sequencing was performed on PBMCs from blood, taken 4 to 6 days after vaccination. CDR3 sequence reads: CASSRDRESEKLFF. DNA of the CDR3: TGTGCCAGCAGCAGGGACAGGGAATCTGAAAAACTGTTTTTT.